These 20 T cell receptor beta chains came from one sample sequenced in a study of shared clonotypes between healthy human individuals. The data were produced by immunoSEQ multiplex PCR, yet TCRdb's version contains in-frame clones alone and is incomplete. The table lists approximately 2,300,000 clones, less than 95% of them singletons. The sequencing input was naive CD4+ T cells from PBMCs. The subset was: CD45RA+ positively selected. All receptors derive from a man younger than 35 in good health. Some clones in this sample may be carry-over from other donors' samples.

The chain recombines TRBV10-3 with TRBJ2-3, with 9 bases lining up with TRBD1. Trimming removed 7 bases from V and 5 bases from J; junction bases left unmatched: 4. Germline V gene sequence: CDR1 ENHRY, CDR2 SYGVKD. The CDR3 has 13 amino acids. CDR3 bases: TGTGCCATCACCGCGGGACAGGGAGATACGCAGTATTTT. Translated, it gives CAITAGQGDTQYF.

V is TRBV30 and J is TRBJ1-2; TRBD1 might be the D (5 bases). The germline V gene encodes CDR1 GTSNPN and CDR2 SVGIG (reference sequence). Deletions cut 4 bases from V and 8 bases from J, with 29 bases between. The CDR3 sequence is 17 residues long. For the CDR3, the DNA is TGTGCCTGGATCCTAACCGGGCGGATCATCGGGGGTGGAGGCTACACCTTC. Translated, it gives CAWILTGRIIGGGGYTF.

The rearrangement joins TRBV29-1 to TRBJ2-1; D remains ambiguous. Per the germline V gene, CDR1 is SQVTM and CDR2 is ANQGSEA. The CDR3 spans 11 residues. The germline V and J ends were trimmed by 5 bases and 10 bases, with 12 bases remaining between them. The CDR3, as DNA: TGCAGCGTTTCTTACCCCCAGGAGCAGTTCTTC. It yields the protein CSVSYPQEQFF.

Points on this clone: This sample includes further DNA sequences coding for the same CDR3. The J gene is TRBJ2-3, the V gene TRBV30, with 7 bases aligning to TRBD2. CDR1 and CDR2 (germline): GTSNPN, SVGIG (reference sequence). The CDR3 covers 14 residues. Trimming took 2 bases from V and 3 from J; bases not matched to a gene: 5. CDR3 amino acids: CAWSLGGSTDTQYF. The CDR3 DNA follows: TGTGCCTGGAGTTTGGGCGGGAGTACAGATACGCAGTATTTT.

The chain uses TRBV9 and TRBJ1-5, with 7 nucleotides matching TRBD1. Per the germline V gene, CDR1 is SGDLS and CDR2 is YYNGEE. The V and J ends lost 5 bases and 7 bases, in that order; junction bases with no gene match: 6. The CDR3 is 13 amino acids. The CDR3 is CASRRQGRQPQHF. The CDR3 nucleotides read TGTGCCAGCAGGAGACAGGGAAGGCAGCCCCAGCATTTT.

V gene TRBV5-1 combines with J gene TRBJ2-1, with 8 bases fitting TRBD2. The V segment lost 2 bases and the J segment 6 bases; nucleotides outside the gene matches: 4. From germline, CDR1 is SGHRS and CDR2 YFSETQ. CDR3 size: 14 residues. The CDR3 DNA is TGCGCCAGCAGCTTTATACTAGCGGCCAATGAGCAGTTCTTC. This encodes CASSFILAANEQFF.

Here the CDR3 DNA reads TGCAGTGCTATACTAGATTGGGAGCAGTACTTC. Its protein product is CSAILDWEQYF. The chain carries TRBV20-1 and TRBJ2-7; D may be TRBD2 (5 bases). V lost 4 bases and J 7 bases, leaving 11 bases between the germline ends. The CDR3 runs 11 residues. CDR1 is DFQATT, CDR2 SNEGSKA, per germline (reference sequence).

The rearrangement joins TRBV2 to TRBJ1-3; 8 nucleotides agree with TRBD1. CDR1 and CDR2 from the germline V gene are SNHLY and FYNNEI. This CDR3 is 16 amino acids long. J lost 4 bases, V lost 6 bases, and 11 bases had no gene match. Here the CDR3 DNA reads TGTGCCAGCAGGAGCGGACAGGGAGGTCCAGGAAACACCATATATTTT. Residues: CASRSGQGGPGNTIYF.

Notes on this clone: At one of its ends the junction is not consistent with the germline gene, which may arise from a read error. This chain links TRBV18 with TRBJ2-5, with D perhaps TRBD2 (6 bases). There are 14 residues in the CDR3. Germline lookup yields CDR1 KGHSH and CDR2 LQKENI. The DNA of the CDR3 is TGTGCCGGCTCACCAACGGGGGTCGTAGAGACCCAGTACTTC. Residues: CAGSPTGVVETQYF. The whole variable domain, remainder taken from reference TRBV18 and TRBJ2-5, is NAGVMQNPRHLVRRRGQEARLRCSPMKGHSHVYWYRQLPEEGLKFMVYLQKENIIDESGMPKERFSAEFPKEGPSILRIQQVVRGDSAAYFCAGSPTGVVETQYFGPGTRLLVL.

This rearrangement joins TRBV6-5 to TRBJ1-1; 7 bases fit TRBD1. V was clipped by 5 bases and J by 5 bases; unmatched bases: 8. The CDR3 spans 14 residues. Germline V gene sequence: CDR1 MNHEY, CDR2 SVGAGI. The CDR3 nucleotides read TGTGCCAGCAGTCAGCACCCAGGGGGGACTGAAGCTTTCTTT. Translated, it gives CASSQHPGGTEAFF.

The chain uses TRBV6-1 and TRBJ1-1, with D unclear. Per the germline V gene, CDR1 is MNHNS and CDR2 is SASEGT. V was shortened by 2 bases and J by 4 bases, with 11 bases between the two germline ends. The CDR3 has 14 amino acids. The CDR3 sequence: CASSETPALTEAFF. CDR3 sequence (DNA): TGTGCCAGCAGTGAAACGCCAGCCCTCACTGAAGCTTTCTTT.

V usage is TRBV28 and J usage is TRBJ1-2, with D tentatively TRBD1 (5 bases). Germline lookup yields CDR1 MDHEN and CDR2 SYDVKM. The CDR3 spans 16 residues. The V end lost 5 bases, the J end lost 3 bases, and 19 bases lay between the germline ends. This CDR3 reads CASSTTGTLGDYGYTF. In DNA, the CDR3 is TGTGCCAGCAGTACAACCGGGACCCTCGGGGACTATGGCTACACCTTC.

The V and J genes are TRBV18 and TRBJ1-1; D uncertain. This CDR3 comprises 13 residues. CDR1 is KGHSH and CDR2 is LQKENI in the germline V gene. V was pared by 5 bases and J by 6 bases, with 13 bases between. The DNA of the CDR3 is TGTGCCAGCTCATTGAGGGAGACCCCTGAAGCTTTCTTT. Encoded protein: CASSLRETPEAFF.

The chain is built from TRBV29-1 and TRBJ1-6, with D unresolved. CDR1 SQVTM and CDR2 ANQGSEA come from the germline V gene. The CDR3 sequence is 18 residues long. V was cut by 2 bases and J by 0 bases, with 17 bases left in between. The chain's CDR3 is CSVEFGWGRGSYNSPLHF. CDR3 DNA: TGCAGCGTTGAATTCGGGTGGGGAAGAGGCTCCTATAATTCACCCCTCCACTTT.

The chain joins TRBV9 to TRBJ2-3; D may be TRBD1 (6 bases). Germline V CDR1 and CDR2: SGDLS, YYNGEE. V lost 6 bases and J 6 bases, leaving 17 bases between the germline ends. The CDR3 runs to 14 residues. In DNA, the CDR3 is TGTGCCAGCACCCTGACCCCAAGGGGGGATACGCAGTATTTT. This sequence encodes CASTLTPRGDTQYF.

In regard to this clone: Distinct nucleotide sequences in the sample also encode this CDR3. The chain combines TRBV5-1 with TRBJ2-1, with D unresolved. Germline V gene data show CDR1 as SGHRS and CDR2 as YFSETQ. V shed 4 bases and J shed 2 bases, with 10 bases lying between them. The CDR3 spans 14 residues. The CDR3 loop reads CASSGAGTYNEQFF. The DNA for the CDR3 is TGCGCCAGCAGCGGAGCAGGAACCTACAATGAGCAGTTCTTC.

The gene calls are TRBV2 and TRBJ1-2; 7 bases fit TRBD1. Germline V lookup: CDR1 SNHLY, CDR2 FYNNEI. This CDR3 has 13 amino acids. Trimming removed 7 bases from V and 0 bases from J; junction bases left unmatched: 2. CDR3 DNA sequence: TGTGCCAGCAAGCAGGGGGCTAACTATGGCTACACCTTC. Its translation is CASKQGANYGYTF.

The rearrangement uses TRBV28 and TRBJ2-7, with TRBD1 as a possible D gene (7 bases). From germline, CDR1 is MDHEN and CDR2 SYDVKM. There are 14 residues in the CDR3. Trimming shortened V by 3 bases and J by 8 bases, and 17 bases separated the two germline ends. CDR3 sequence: CASSFAGQSLQQYF. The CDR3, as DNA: TGTGCCAGCAGTTTTGCGGGACAGAGCCTTCAGCAGTACTTC.

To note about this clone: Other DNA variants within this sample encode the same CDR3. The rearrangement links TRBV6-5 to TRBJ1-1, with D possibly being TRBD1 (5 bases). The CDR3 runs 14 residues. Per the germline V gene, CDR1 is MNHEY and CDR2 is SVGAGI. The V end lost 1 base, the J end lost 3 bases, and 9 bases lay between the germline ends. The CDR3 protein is CASSYWSGDTEAFF. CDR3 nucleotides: TGTGCCAGCAGTTACTGGTCGGGGGACACTGAAGCTTTCTTT.

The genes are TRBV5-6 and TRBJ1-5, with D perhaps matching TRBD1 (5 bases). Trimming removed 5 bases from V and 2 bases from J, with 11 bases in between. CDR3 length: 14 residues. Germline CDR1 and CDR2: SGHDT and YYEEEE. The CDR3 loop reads CASRQWGGNQPQHF. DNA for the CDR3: TGTGCCAGCAGACAATGGGGGGGCAATCAGCCCCAGCATTTT.